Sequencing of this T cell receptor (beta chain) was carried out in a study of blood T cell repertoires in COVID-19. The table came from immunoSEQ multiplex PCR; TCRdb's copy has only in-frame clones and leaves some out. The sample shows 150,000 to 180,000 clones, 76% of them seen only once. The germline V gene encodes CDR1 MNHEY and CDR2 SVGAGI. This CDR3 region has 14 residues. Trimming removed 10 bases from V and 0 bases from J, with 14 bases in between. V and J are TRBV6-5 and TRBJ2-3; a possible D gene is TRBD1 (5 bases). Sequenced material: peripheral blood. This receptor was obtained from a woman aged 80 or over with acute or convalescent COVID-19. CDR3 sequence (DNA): TGTGCCACCACCCAAGGGGATAGCACAGATACGCAGTATTTT. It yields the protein CATTQGDSTDTQYF.